The next 30 T cell receptor beta chains were all read from a single sample in a study of OX40 agonist ivuxolimab in advanced cancers. TCRdb keeps only in-frame clones here, not all; method: immunoSEQ multiplex PCR. The sample has around 60,000 clones; about 81% are singletons. The specimen was CD4+ or CD8+ T cells sorted from blood, collected in a trial of the OX40 agonist ivuxolimab. These receptors originate from an adult with an advanced solid tumor such as melanoma, head and neck, liver or kidney cancer.

The genes are TRBV28 and TRBJ1-1, with D maybe TRBD1 (6 bases). Between the trimmed V and J ends, which lost 2 bases and 0 bases, there was a span of 10 bases. The germline V gene encodes CDR1 MDHEN and CDR2 SYDVKM. This CDR3 spans 15 amino acids. The CDR3, as DNA: TGTGCCAGCAGTTTACCGGGACAACTGAACACTGAAGCTTTCTTT. It specifies CASSLPGQLNTEAFF.

The V and J genes are TRBV28 and TRBJ2-7; 9 positions match TRBD1. The CDR3 sequence is 13 residues long. V lost 11 bases, J lost 1 base, and 6 bases stayed unmatched. Germline assignment: CDR1 MDHEN and CDR2 SYDVKM. The CDR3 sequence: CAERGQGSYEQYF. In DNA form, the CDR3 reads TGTGCCGAAAGGGGACAGGGATCCTACGAGCAGTACTTC.

The rearrangement links TRBV7-3 to TRBJ1-1; possibly TRBD1 for D (5 bases). The germline V gene encodes CDR1 SGHTA and CDR2 FQGTGA. The V end lost 2 bases, the J end lost 4 bases, and 11 bases lay between the germline ends. The CDR3 runs to 14 residues. CDR3 sequence reads: CASSLLGGRTEAFF. CDR3 DNA: TGTGCCAGCAGCTTACTTGGGGGACGCACTGAAGCTTTCTTT.

As DNA, the CDR3 is TGTGCCAGCAACATCGGTTACGGGGAGCTGTTTTTT. Amino acid sequence: CASNIGYGELFF. The chain uses TRBV2 and TRBJ2-2; D remains ambiguous. The CDR3 sequence is 12 residues long. From germline, CDR1 is SNHLY and CDR2 FYNNEI. Trimming took 7 bases from V and 7 from J, leaving 10 bases between them. The full variable domain, in which reference TRBV2 and TRBJ2-2 provide the parts outside the CDR3, is EPEVTQTPSHQVTQMGQEVILRCVPISNHLYFYWYRQILGQKVEFLVSFYNNEISEKSEIFDDQFSVERPDGSNFTLKIRSTKLEDSAMYFCASNIGYGELFFGEGSRLTVL.

This rearrangement joins TRBV7-8 to TRBJ2-1; TRBD2 aligns across 13 bases. Unmatched junction bases numbered 4, after V lost 2 bases and J lost 9 bases. The germline V gene encodes CDR1 SGHVS and CDR2 FQNEAQ. The CDR3 has 15 amino acids. This CDR3 is CASSLTSGRATEQFF. The CDR3, as DNA: TGTGCCAGCAGCTTAACTAGCGGGAGGGCCACTGAGCAGTTCTTC.

V gene TRBV28 combines with J gene TRBJ2-5, with D perhaps TRBD1 or TRBD2 (5 bases each). Near its end, the DNA agrees better with TRBJ2-7, so the J call may be wrong. Germline V gene sequence: CDR1 MDHEN, CDR2 SYDVKM. The CDR3 extends over 13 amino acids. This CDR3 reads CASIRRDPYEQYF. The DNA of the CDR3 is TGTGCCAGCATTCGACGGGACCCCTACGAGCAGTACTTC.

The chain joins TRBV2 to TRBJ1-1, with TRBD1 matching 7 bases. Germline-derived CDR1 and CDR2 are SNHLY and FYNNEI. The junction had 10 bases not matched to a gene; V was cut back by 5 bases and J by 7 bases. This CDR3 has 14 residues. CDR3 bases: TGTGCCAGCAGTCCTGTTTCGGGACAGTTTGAAGCTTTCTTT. Translated, it gives CASSPVSGQFEAFF.

The chain employs TRBV6-5 and TRBJ2-1, with a possible D match to TRBD1 (5 bases). Trimming took 4 bases from V and 10 from J, leaving 8 bases between them. The CDR3 runs to 11 residues. Germline CDR1 and CDR2: MNHEY and SVGAGI. The CDR3 nucleotides read TGTGCCAGCAGTTCCTACAGGGAGCAGTTCTTC. It specifies CASSSYREQFF.

The genes are TRBV4-2 and TRBJ2-5, with a tentative D call TRBD1 (6 bases). Germline CDR1 reads LGHNA; CDR2 reads YNFKEQ. Trimming removed 1 base from V and 5 bases from J, with 17 bases in between. This CDR3 comprises 16 residues. The CDR3 nucleotides read TGTGCCAGCAGCCAAGTTCTCGGCAGGGGAGCGGAGACCCAGTACTTC. Protein sequence: CASSQVLGRGAETQYF.

The chain couples TRBV18 to TRBJ2-3; no firm D call. CDR1 KGHSH and CDR2 LQKENI come from the germline V gene. V lost 0 bases and J lost 4, with 8 bases in between. The CDR3 has 14 residues. For the CDR3, the DNA is TGTGCCAGCTCACCACCGAAAGTAGCAGATACGCAGTATTTT. This codes for CASSPPKVADTQYF.

The chain carries TRBV10-3 and TRBJ1-6; 9 positions match TRBD1. CDR1 and CDR2 (germline): ENHRY, SYGVKD. J was trimmed by 7 bases and V by 7 bases; bases with no gene match: 26. The CDR3 loop spans 21 amino acids. The CDR3 protein is CAIKAGTFGDGRDRVNSPLHF. The CDR3 DNA sequence: TGTGCCATCAAGGCGGGGACATTCGGCGACGGCAGGGACAGGGTAAATTCACCCCTCCACTTT.

This rearrangement joins TRBV5-4 to TRBJ2-5; perhaps TRBD1 as D (7 bases). The ends were cut back, 4 bases at V and 5 bases at J, with 18 bases in the middle. The germline CDR1 and CDR2 sequences are SGHNT and YYREEE (reference sequence). This CDR3 is 15 amino acids long. The CDR3 spells CASSPTTGTGETQYF. The CDR3 nucleotides read TGTGCCAGCAGCCCCACGACAGGGACTGGCGAGACCCAGTACTTC. Looking up the rest from reference TRBV5-4 and TRBJ2-5 gives the full variable domain: ETGVTQSPTHLIKTRGQQVTLRCSSQSGHNTVSWYQQALGQGPQFIFQYYREEENGRGNFPPRFSGLQFPNYSSELNVNALELDDSALYLCASSPTTGTGETQYFGPGTRLLVL.

V is TRBV28 and J is TRBJ1-3; TRBD1 is a possible D gene (6 bases). Trimming pared 7 bases from V and 4 bases from J, leaving 11 bases between. The CDR3 spans 13 residues. Germline V gene data show CDR1 as MDHEN and CDR2 as SYDVKM. CDR3 amino acids: CASIYREGNTIYF. Written as DNA, the CDR3 is TGTGCCAGCATATACAGGGAAGGAAACACCATATATTTT.

J is TRBJ1-4 and V is TRBV5-5; 7 bases map to TRBD1. The V gene's germline CDR1 is SGHKS and CDR2 YYEKEE (reference sequence). J lost 8 bases, V lost 4 bases, and 17 bases had no gene match. The CDR3 is made up of 17 amino acids. The DNA for the CDR3 is TGTGCCAGCAGCACGAAACCGGGGATTGGAGGGGGCGAAAAACTGTTTTTT. Translation gives CASSTKPGIGGGEKLFF.

This clone came up a few times. The chain uses TRBV30 and TRBJ1-1; maybe TRBD1 (5 bases). Per germline, CDR1 GTSNPN and CDR2 SVGIG (reference sequence). Trimming removed 1 base at V and 6 bases at J, with 12 bases between. The length of the CDR3 is 13 residues. The CDR3 here is CAWSGDRGSEAFF. The CDR3 DNA sequence: TGTGCCTGGAGTGGAGACCGGGGCTCTGAAGCTTTCTTT.

V gene TRBV9 combines with J gene TRBJ2-1; 13 bases match TRBD2. V lost 3 bases, J lost 6 bases, and 12 bases stayed unmatched. Germline V gives CDR1 SGDLS, CDR2 YYNGEE. The CDR3 length is 18 residues. The CDR3 protein is CASSGSGMGLAGSNEQFF. CDR3 in DNA: TGTGCCAGCAGCGGGAGCGGTATGGGACTAGCGGGAAGCAATGAGCAGTTCTTC.

The chain combines TRBV2 with TRBJ1-2, with 7 bases that match TRBD1. This CDR3 spans 14 amino acids. Germline V gives CDR1 SNHLY, CDR2 FYNNEI. V shed 10 bases, J shed 8 bases, and the junction held 16 bases outside the gene matches. The CDR3 DNA sequence: TGTGCCACCAATGTGGGACAGACCGTTGACGGCTACACCTTC. Its protein product is CATNVGQTVDGYTF.

The chain joins TRBV9 to TRBJ1-2, with D possibly matching TRBD1 (5 bases). CDR1 and CDR2 (germline): SGDLS, YYNGEE. The ends were cut back, 4 bases at V and 1 base at J, with 8 bases in the middle. The CDR3 is 13 residues long. CDR3 coding DNA: TGTGCCAGCAGCCCCCAGGGTAACTATGGCTACACCTTC. Translation gives CASSPQGNYGYTF.

The chain has TRBV7-8 and TRBJ1-3; D remains ambiguous. This CDR3 has 19 amino acids. V lost 1 base and J 4 bases, leaving 23 bases between the germline ends. Germline-derived CDR1 and CDR2 are SGHVS and FQNEAQ. The chain's CDR3 is CASSLVVQSNRASGNTIYF. The CDR3 DNA is TGTGCCAGCAGCTTAGTGGTTCAGTCCAACCGGGCCTCCGGAAACACCATATATTTT.

With regard to this clone: The junction departs from the called germline gene at one end, perhaps through a read error. The J gene is TRBJ2-5, the V gene TRBV7-7, with 9 bases that match TRBD1. Germline V CDR1 and CDR2: SSHAT, FNYEAQ (reference sequence). This CDR3 is 15 amino acids long. CDR3 sequence: CASSLGQGALATQYF. In DNA, the CDR3 is TGTGCTAGCAGCTTGGGACAGGGCGCCCTGGCGACCCAGTACTTC.

This chain joins TRBV11-1 and TRBJ1-2; 8 bases map to TRBD1. The CDR3 loop spans 13 amino acids. V was clipped by 6 bases and J by 6 bases; unmatched bases: 6. Germline loops: CDR1 SGHAT, CDR2 FQDESV (reference sequence). The CDR3 is CASSRQGANGYTF. In nucleotides, the CDR3 is TGTGCCAGCAGTCGTCAGGGGGCCAATGGCTACACCTTC.

J is TRBJ2-7 and V is TRBV19, with TRBD2 identical over 7 bases. V was pared by 6 bases and J by 1 base, with 9 bases of the junction left unmatched. In germline, CDR1 is LNHDA, CDR2 SQIVND (reference sequence). The CDR3 extends over 15 amino acids. This CDR3 reads CASRPLGEGSYEQYF. CDR3 bases: TGTGCCAGTAGGCCCCTCGGGGAGGGTTCCTACGAGCAGTACTTC. The full variable domain, its missing parts supplied by reference TRBV19 and TRBJ2-7, is DGGITQSPKYLFRKEGQNVTLSCEQNLNHDAMYWYRQDPGQGLRLIYYSQIVNDFQKGDIAEGYSVSREKKESFPLTVTSAQKNPTAFYLCASRPLGEGSYEQYFGPGTRLTVT.

At least ten counts were recorded for this clone. The chain is built from TRBV11-2 and TRBJ2-7; no clear D gene. The CDR3 is 12 amino acids. Trimming took 5 bases from V and 4 from J, leaving 9 bases between them. The germline V gene has CDR1 SGHAT and CDR2 FQNNGV. CDR3 sequence: CASSAYSYEQYF. The CDR3 DNA is TGTGCCAGCAGCGCTTATAGTTACGAGCAGTACTTC.

This chain connects TRBV28 to TRBJ1-1; D is unresolved. The germline CDR1 and CDR2 sequences are MDHEN and SYDVKM. This CDR3 contains 12 residues. With 11 bases removed from V and 3 bases from J, the gap between germline ends came to 13 bases. The CDR3 sequence: CAAAVGYTEAFF. For the CDR3, the DNA is TGTGCCGCTGCGGTTGGCTACACTGAAGCTTTCTTT.

The V call is TRBV7-2, the J call TRBJ2-1, with 7 bases identical to TRBD2. This CDR3 contains 15 residues. V lost 5 bases and J lost 4; bases outside the gene matches: 8. The V gene's germline CDR1 is SGHTA and CDR2 FQGNSA. The CDR3 bases are TGTGCCAGCAGCCGGCCTTCGCGGGGGTACAATGAGCAGTTCTTC. Encoded protein: CASSRPSRGYNEQFF. Full variable domain (rest looked up from reference TRBV7-2 and TRBJ2-1): GAGVSQSPSNKVTEKGKDVELRCDPISGHTALYWYRQSLGQGLEFLIYFQGNSAPDKSGLPSDRFSAERTGGSVSTLTIQRTQQEDSAVYLCASSRPSRGYNEQFFGPGTRLTVL.

The CDR3 reads CASSGGTGGFQETQYF. Here the CDR3 DNA reads TGCGCCAGCAGCGGGGGGACAGGGGGTTTCCAAGAGACCCAGTACTTC. This chain joins TRBV5-1 and TRBJ2-5; 11 bases line up with TRBD1. The germline V gene has CDR1 SGHRS and CDR2 YFSETQ. Losses at the gene ends were 4 bases for V and 1 base for J; bases not matched to a gene: 6. This CDR3 region has 16 residues. The full variable domain, its missing parts supplied by reference TRBV5-1 and TRBJ2-5, is KAGVTQTPRYLIKTRGQQVTLSCSPISGHRSVSWYQQTPGQGLQFLFEYFSETQRNKGNFPGRFSGRQFSNSRSEMNVSTLELGDSALYLCASSGGTGGFQETQYFGPGTRLLVL.

The CDR3 sequence is CASSPGQENSPLHF. In DNA form, the CDR3 reads TGTGCCAGTAGCCCGGGACAGGAGAATTCACCCCTCCACTTT. This rearrangement joins TRBV19 to TRBJ1-6; 8 bases are a match to TRBD1. The CDR3 is 14 amino acids. Germline trimming cut 6 bases from V and 7 bases from J; bases unmatched to any gene: 5. Germline V gene data show CDR1 as LNHDA and CDR2 as SQIVND (reference sequence). The variable domain in full, with the rest retrieved from reference TRBV19 and TRBJ1-6, is DGGITQSPKYLFRKEGQNVTLSCEQNLNHDAMYWYRQDPGQGLRLIYYSQIVNDFQKGDIAEGYSVSREKKESFPLTVTSAQKNPTAFYLCASSPGQENSPLHFGNGTRLTVT.

The chain employs TRBV5-1 and TRBJ1-1; 8 bases are shared with TRBD1. Germline-derived CDR1 and CDR2 are SGHRS and YFSETQ. V lost 4 bases and J lost 1; bases outside the gene matches: 6. The CDR3 runs 15 residues. DNA of the CDR3: TGCGCCAGCAGCCCAAGACAGGGGACGAACACTGAAGCTTTCTTT. Its translation is CASSPRQGTNTEAFF.

This chain uses TRBV19 with TRBJ2-1; 13 nucleotides line up with TRBD2. The junction had 4 bases not matched to a gene; V was cut back by 5 bases and J by 6 bases. Germline-derived CDR1 and CDR2 are LNHDA and SQIVND (reference sequence). The length of the CDR3 is 15 residues. The CDR3 nucleotides are TGTGCCAGTAGTGTAACTAGCGGGAGGGCCAATGAGCAGTTCTTC. Its translation: CASSVTSGRANEQFF.

The V gene is TRBV5-6, the J gene TRBJ2-7; 9 nucleotides agree with TRBD2. The CDR3 runs to 14 residues. Per germline, CDR1 SGHDT and CDR2 YYEEEE. V lost 2 bases, J lost 3 bases, and 3 bases stayed unmatched. The DNA for the CDR3 is TGTGCCAGCAGCTTCTCAGCGGGGGGCTACGAGCAGTACTTC. It encodes CASSFSAGGYEQYF. Combining the CDR3 with reference TRBV5-6 and TRBJ2-7 gives the whole variable domain DAGVTQSPTHLIKTRGQQVTLRCSPKSGHDTVSWYQQALGQGPQFIFQYYEEEERQRGNFPDRFSGHQFPNYSSELNVNALLLGDSALYLCASSFSAGGYEQYFGPGTRLTVT.